A selection of T cell receptor beta chains follows, all from one sample in a study of cytomegalovirus exposure and HLA in healthy donors. Profiled with immunoSEQ multiplex PCR; TCRdb holds only in-frame clones, not every one. The table lists 55,000 to 65,000 clones, over 85% of them singletons. Specimen: PBMCs. The receptors were gathered from a woman under 30 in good health and CMV-seropositive. Each CDR3 is given with its conserved first and last residue. Each record gives: D gene, J gene, clone size, V gene, CDR3 protein, CDR3 DNA. The D gene is left open where the match is weak. Clone sizes are given selectively: once, few, many, or a class where the clone is expanded.

D: NA; J: TRBJ1-2; size: NA; V: TRBV6-5; CDR3: CASSYSQGYGYTF; DNA: TGTGCCAGCAGTTACTCGCAGGGCTATGGCTACACCTTC
D: NA; J: TRBJ2-1; size: NA; V: TRBV7-2; CDR3: CASSPHGGPGEQFF; DNA: TGTGCCAGCAGCCCGCACGGGGGGCCGGGTGAGCAGTTCTTC
D: NA; J: TRBJ2-3; size: NA; V: TRBV5-1; CDR3: CASAAGTSTDTQYF; DNA: TGCGCCAGCGCAGCGGGTACTAGCACAGATACGCAGTATTTT
D: NA; J: TRBJ2-7; size: NA; V: TRBV5-4; CDR3: CASSLAVRGEQYF; DNA: TGTGCCAGCAGCTTGGCCGTGAGAGGCGAGCAGTACTTC
D: NA; J: TRBJ1-6; size: NA; V: TRBV28; CDR3: CASTSRVGSPLHF; DNA: TGTGCCAGCACTAGCAGAGTGGGTTCACCCCTCCACTTT
D: NA; J: TRBJ1-3; size: NA; V: TRBV30; CDR3: CAWNPTASGNTIYF; DNA: TGTGCCTGGAATCCGACAGCCTCTGGAAACACCATATATTTT
D: NA; J: TRBJ1-5; size: NA; V: TRBV11-2; CDR3: CASSQRSRGRNQPQHF; DNA: TGTGCCAGCAGCCAAAGGTCTCGGGGTCGCAATCAGCCCCAGCATTTT
D: NA; J: TRBJ2-1; size: NA; V: TRBV4-1; CDR3: CASSQDRGLRSNEQFF; DNA: TGCGCCAGCAGCCAAGATAGGGGACTCAGGAGCAATGAGCAGTTCTTC
D: NA; J: TRBJ2-7; size: once; V: TRBV27; CDR3: CASSWTGSYEQYF; DNA: TGTGCCAGCAGTTGGACGGGATCCTACGAGCAGTACTTC
D: NA; J: TRBJ2-7; size: NA; V: TRBV23-1; CDR3: CASSQPQGSYYEQYF; DNA: TGCGCCAGCAGTCAACCACAGGGCAGCTACTACGAGCAGTACTTC
D: NA; J: TRBJ2-7; size: NA; V: TRBV7-6; CDR3: CASSLARMGGTEQYF; DNA: TGTGCCAGCAGCTTAGCGCGTATGGGCGGGACCGAGCAGTACTTC
D: TRBD2; J: TRBJ2-1; size: NA; V: TRBV5-1; CDR3: CASSLGGRGYNEQFF; DNA: TGCGCCAGCAGCTTGGGCGGGAGGGGGTACAATGAGCAGTTCTTC
D: TRBD2; J: TRBJ2-5; size: NA; V: TRBV11-2; CDR3: CASSSGLAGGYQETQYF; DNA: TGTGCCAGCAGCTCAGGACTAGCGGGAGGGTACCAAGAGACCCAGTACTTC
D: TRBD1; J: TRBJ2-7; size: NA; V: TRBV19; CDR3: CASSSDRGNYEQYF; DNA: TGTGCCAGTAGTTCCGACAGGGGCAACTACGAGCAGTACTTC
D: TRBD1; J: TRBJ2-7; size: once; V: TRBV14; CDR3: CASSPGTGPSYEQYF; DNA: TGTGCCAGCAGCCCCGGGACAGGACCCTCCTACGAGCAGTACTTC
D: NA; J: TRBJ1-2; size: NA; V: TRBV2; CDR3: CASTLPGLFNYGYTF; DNA: TGTGCCAGCACCCTTCCGGGGTTGTTTAACTATGGCTACACCTTC
D: TRBD2; J: TRBJ2-1; size: NA; V: TRBV6-6; CDR3: CAVASGGTYNEQFF; DNA: TGTGCCGTAGCTTCGGGAGGCACCTACAATGAGCAGTTCTTC
D: TRBD2; J: TRBJ2-7; size: NA; V: TRBV7-2; CDR3: CASRPTSGPYEQYF; DNA: TGTGCCAGCAGACCAACTAGCGGGCCCTACGAGCAGTACTTC
D: TRBD2; J: TRBJ2-7; size: NA; V: TRBV5-6; CDR3: CASSSRTSGGYEQYF; DNA: TGTGCCAGCAGCTCACGGACTAGCGGGGGATACGAGCAGTACTTC
D: NA; J: TRBJ1-2; size: NA; V: TRBV4-3; CDR3: CASSQDPPRDGYTF; DNA: TGCGCCAGCAGCCAAGACCCTCCCAGGGATGGCTACACCTTC
D: NA; J: TRBJ2-1; size: NA; V: TRBV9; CDR3: CASSVAPVGSSYNEQFF; DNA: TGTGCCAGCAGCGTAGCCCCGGTGGGGAGCTCCTACAATGAGCAGTTCTTC
D: TRBD2; J: TRBJ2-7; size: once; V: TRBV6-1; CDR3: CASSEIPRLAGGPSYEQYF; DNA: TGTGCCAGCAGTGAAATCCCGCGGCTAGCGGGAGGGCCTTCCTACGAGCAGTACTTC
D: TRBD1; J: TRBJ1-5; size: NA; V: TRBV29-1; CDR3: CSVGGGQANQPQHF; DNA: TGCAGCGTCGGCGGGGGACAGGCCAATCAGCCCCAGCATTTT
D: TRBD1; J: TRBJ2-5; size: NA; V: TRBV27; CDR3: CASSTAGTGVYQETQYF; DNA: TGTGCCAGCAGTACCGCCGGGACAGGGGTCTACCAAGAGACCCAGTACTTC
D: NA; J: TRBJ2-7; size: NA; V: TRBV25-1; CDR3: CASSGLTGTYEQYF; DNA: TGTGCCAGCAGTGGGTTGACAGGTACCTACGAGCAGTACTTC
D: TRBD2; J: TRBJ2-1; size: NA; V: TRBV5-6; CDR3: CASSTTSGRPYNEQFF; DNA: TGTGCCAGCAGCACGACTAGCGGGAGACCCTACAATGAGCAGTTCTTC
D: TRBD1; J: TRBJ2-5; size: NA; V: TRBV7-9; CDR3: CASSQRQGETQYF; DNA: TGTGCCAGCAGCCAGAGACAGGGGGAGACCCAGTACTTC
D: NA; J: TRBJ1-2; size: NA; V: TRBV28; CDR3: CASSLAGLQYGYTF; DNA: TGTGCCAGCAGTTTAGCGGGACTACAGTATGGCTACACCTTC
D: TRBD1; J: TRBJ2-2; size: NA; V: TRBV29-1; CDR3: CSVEDWGQGSGELFF; DNA: TGCAGCGTTGAAGATTGGGGACAGGGGAGCGGGGAGCTGTTTTTT
D: TRBD1; J: TRBJ2-7; size: NA; V: TRBV13; CDR3: CASSLGGQGINYEQYF; DNA: TGTGCCAGCAGCTTAGGAGGACAGGGAATTAACTACGAGCAGTACTTC
D: NA; J: TRBJ2-7; size: NA; V: TRBV5-4; CDR3: CASSRGSVGGEQYF; DNA: TGTGCCAGCAGCCGGGGCTCGGTTGGAGGGGAGCAGTACTTC
D: NA; J: TRBJ1-4; size: NA; V: TRBV5-1; CDR3: CASSLSAGVGEKLFF; DNA: TGCGCCAGCAGCTTGTCAGCAGGGGTAGGCGAAAAACTGTTTTTT
D: TRBD2; J: TRBJ2-1; size: NA; V: TRBV19; CDR3: CASSRGTSGRISYNEQFF; DNA: TGTGCCAGTAGTCGAGGGACTAGCGGGAGGATATCCTACAATGAGCAGTTCTTC